The entry below gives a single T cell receptor (beta chain) sequence along with its context. In the study's own analysis: Nucleated cell counts were estimated from reference gene primer amplification. Generated by immunoSEQ multiplex PCR, the TCRdb table keeps only in-frame clones and is missing some. V and J calls and clone size are as listed in that table; D and trimming were resolved from the DNA. The data hold roughly 230,000 clones, with about 83% observed a single time. The sample is drawn from a study of blood T cell repertoires in COVID-19. Study information: Whether acute or convalescent, the COVID-19 samples came from the United States, Italy and Spain. Sources were T cells, B-cell-depleted T cells, or PBMCs; the material itself was cDNA or gDNA.

V lost 8 bases and J 5 bases, leaving 9 bases between the germline ends. This CDR3 is built from 12 residues. Germline CDR1 and CDR2: SNHLY and FYNNEI. This rearrangement joins TRBV2 to TRBJ1-4; tentative D call: TRBD1 (5 bases). Sequenced material: peripheral blood. The source is a man aged 45-60 years with acute or convalescent COVID-19. Here the CDR3 reads CASAGGNEKLFF. DNA for the CDR3: TGTGCCAGCGCGGGGGGGAATGAAAAACTGTTTTTT.